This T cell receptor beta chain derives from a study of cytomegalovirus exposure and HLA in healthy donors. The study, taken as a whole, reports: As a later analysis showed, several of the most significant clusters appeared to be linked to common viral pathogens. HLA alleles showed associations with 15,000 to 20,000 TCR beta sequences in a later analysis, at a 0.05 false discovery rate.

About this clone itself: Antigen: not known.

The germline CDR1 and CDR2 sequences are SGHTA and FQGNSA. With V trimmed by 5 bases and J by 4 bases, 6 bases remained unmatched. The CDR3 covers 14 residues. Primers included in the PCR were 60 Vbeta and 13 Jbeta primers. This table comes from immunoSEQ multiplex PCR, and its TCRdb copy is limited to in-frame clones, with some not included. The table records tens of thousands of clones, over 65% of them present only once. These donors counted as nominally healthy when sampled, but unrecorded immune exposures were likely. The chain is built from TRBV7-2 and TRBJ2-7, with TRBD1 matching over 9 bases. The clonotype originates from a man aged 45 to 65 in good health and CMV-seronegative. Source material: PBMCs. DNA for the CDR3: TGTGCCAGCAGCGCCAACAGGGGGCTGTACGAGCAGTACTTC. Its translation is CASSANRGLYEQYF.